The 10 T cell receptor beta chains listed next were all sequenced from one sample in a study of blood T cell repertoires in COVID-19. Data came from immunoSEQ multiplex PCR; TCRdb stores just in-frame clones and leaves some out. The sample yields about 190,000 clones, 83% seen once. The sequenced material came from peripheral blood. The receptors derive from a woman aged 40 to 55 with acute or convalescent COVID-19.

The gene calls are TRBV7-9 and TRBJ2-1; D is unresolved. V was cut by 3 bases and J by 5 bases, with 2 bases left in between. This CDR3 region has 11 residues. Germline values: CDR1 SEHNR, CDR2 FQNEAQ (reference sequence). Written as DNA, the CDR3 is TGTGCCAGCAGCTTTAACAATGAGCAGTTCTTC. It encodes CASSFNNEQFF.

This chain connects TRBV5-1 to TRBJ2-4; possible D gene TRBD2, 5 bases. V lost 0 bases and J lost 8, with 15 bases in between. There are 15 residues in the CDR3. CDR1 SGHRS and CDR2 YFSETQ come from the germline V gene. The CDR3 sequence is CASSLGTSGVDIQYF. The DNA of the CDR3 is TGCGCCAGCAGCTTGGGGACCAGCGGCGTGGACATTCAGTACTTC.

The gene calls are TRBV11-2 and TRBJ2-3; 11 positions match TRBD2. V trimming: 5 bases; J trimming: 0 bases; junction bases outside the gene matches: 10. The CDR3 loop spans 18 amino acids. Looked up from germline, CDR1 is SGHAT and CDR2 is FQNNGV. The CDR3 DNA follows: TGTGCCAGCAGCCATGACGGACTAGCGGGCTCTAGCACAGATACGCAGTATTTT. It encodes CASSHDGLAGSSTDTQYF. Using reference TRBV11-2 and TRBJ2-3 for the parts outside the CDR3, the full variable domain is EAGVAQSPRYKIIEKRQSVAFWCNPISGHATLYWYQQILGQGPKLLIQFQNNGVVDDSQLPKDRFSAERLKGVDSTLKIQPAKLEDSAVYLCASSHDGLAGSSTDTQYFGPGTRLTVL.

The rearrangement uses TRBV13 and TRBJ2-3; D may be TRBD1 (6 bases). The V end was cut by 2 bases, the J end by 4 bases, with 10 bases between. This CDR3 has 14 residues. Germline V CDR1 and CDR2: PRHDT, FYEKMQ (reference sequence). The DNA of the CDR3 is TGTGCCAGCAGCTTAAACAGGGTGGCAGATACGCAGTATTTT. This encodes CASSLNRVADTQYF.

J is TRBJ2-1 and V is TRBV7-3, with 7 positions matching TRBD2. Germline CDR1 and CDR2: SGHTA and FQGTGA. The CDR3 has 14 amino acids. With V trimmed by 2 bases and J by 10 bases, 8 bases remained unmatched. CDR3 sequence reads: CASSLRGDLSEQFF. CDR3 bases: TGTGCCAGCAGCTTACGGGGGGATTTGAGCGAGCAGTTCTTC.

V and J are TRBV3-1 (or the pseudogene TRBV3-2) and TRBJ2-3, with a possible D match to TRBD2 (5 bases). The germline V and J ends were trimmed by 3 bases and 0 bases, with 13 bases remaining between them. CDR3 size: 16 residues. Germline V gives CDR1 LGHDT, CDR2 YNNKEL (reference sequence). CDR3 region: CASSHISTGSTDTQYF. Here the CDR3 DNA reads TGTGCCAGCAGCCATATAAGTACGGGAAGCACAGATACGCAGTATTTT.

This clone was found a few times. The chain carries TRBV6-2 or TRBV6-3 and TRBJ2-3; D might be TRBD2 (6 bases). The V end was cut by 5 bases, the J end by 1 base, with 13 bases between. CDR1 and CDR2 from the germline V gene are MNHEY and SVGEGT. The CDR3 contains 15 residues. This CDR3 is CASSRPGGGTDTQYF. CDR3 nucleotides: TGTGCCAGCAGTCGGCCTGGCGGGGGCACAGATACGCAGTATTTT.

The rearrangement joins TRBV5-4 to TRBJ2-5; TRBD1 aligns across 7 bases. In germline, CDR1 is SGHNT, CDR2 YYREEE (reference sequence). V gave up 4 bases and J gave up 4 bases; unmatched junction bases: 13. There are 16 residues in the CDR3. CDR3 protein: CASSRGQARTRETQYF. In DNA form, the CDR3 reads TGTGCCAGCAGCCGCGGACAGGCTCGAACCCGAGAGACCCAGTACTTC.

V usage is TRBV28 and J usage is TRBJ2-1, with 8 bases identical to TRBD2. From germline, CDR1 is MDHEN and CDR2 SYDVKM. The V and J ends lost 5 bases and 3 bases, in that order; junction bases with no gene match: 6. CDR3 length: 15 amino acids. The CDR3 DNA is TGTGCCAGCAGTAGAGCGGGGGAAAACTACAATGAGCAGTTCTTC. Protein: CASSRAGENYNEQFF.

CDR3 loop: CASSLAYSGANVLTF. DNA for the CDR3: TGCGCCAGCAGCTTGGCCTATTCCGGGGCCAACGTCCTGACTTTC. This chain connects TRBV5-1 to TRBJ2-6; D is ambiguous. The CDR3 spans 15 residues. Between the trimmed V and J ends, which lost 0 bases and 4 bases, there was a span of 8 bases. Per germline, CDR1 SGHRS and CDR2 YFSETQ.